One and the same sample provided the 22 T cell receptor beta chains below, sequenced in a study of T cells after yellow fever vaccination. TCRdb reprocessed the 5' RACE reads with MiXCR, giving one entry per CDR3 protein. The sample records around 320,000 distinct CDR3 sequences, over 3.5% being singletons. Sequenced material: PBMCs, taken 15 days after the yellow fever booster vaccination. The source is a man younger than 30 who received the YFV17D yellow fever vaccine.

V usage is TRBV23-1 and J usage is TRBJ2-7; 8 bases line up with TRBD1. TRBV23-1 is marked as an open reading frame, function uncertain. This CDR3 contains 14 residues. V lost 6 bases and J lost 3; bases outside the gene matches: 7. As DNA, the CDR3 is TGCGCCAGCAGCAAATCAGACAGGGGCTACGAGCAGTACTTC. It is translated as CASSKSDRGYEQYF.

In this sample, this clonotype turned up many times. The genes are TRBV7-2 and TRBJ1-5, with D perhaps TRBD1 (6 bases). The CDR3 length is 15 residues. In germline, CDR1 is SGHTA, CDR2 FQGNSA. Deletions cut 1 base from V and 2 bases from J, with 9 bases between. CDR3 region: CASSLDAGGNQPQHF. The CDR3 nucleotides read TGTGCCAGCAGCTTAGACGCAGGGGGCAATCAGCCCCAGCATTTT.

There are many counts of this clonotype. The rearrangement joins TRBV6-2 or TRBV6-3 to TRBJ1-6, with D unclear. V shed 2 bases and J shed 8 bases, with 4 bases lying between them. From germline, CDR1 is MNHEY and CDR2 SVGEGT. This CDR3 contains 12 residues. CDR3 nucleotides: TGTGCCAGCAGTTACCGGGATTCACCCCTCCACTTT. Its protein product is CASSYRDSPLHF.

This clonotype was counted at least ten times. The CDR3 sequence is CASSLSGNEKLFF. CDR3 bases: TGTGCCAGCAGTTTGTCCGGTAATGAAAAACTGTTTTTT. V and J are TRBV12-3 or TRBV12-4 and TRBJ1-4; D is undetermined. Deletions cut 3 bases from V and 4 bases from J, with 6 bases between. The length of the CDR3 is 13 residues.

This clonotype was detected many times. The chain joins TRBV25-1 to TRBJ1-1, with unresolved D. V shed 3 bases and J shed 11 bases, with 16 bases lying between them. Germline CDR1 MGHDK, CDR2 SYGVNS. This CDR3 has 13 residues. CDR3 nucleotides: TGTGCCAGCAGTGACGGTGGATTTGGGAGGGCTTTCTTT. Amino acids: CASSDGGFGRAFF.

This clonotype was detected a few times. The V and J genes are TRBV7-2 and TRBJ2-2; TRBD2 aligns across 11 bases. Trimming took 4 bases from V and 4 from J; bases not matched to a gene: 2. The CDR3 contains 15 residues. CDR1 SGHTA and CDR2 FQGNSA come from the germline V gene. The CDR3 DNA is TGTGCCAGCAGCTCGGGACTAGCGGCCACCGGGGAGCTGTTTTTT. It codes for CASSSGLAATGELFF.

This clonotype has only a few counts. The chain combines TRBV20-1 with TRBJ2-1; 7 bases agree with TRBD2. Germline V gives CDR1 DFQATT, CDR2 SNEGSKA (reference sequence). There are 15 residues in the CDR3. V was clipped by 4 bases and J by 2 bases; unmatched bases: 8. The CDR3 protein is CSAKASSGAYNEQFF. The CDR3 nucleotides are TGCAGTGCTAAAGCATCCAGCGGGGCCTACAATGAGCAGTTCTTC.

The table lists this clonotype with many counts. This chain uses TRBV7-9 with TRBJ1-6, with TRBD1 matching over 9 bases. Trimming at V came to 1 base and at J to 9 bases, leaving 7 bases not matched to a gene. In germline, CDR1 is SEHNR, CDR2 FQNEAQ (reference sequence). This CDR3 has 16 amino acids. The CDR3 DNA follows: TGTGCCAGCAGCTTAGGGACAGGGGATAATAGTTCACCCCTCCACTTT. It encodes CASSLGTGDNSSPLHF.

The chain is built from TRBV20-1 and TRBJ2-1; 7 bases align to TRBD2. Germline V lookup: CDR1 DFQATT, CDR2 SNEGSKA (reference sequence). V dropped 4 bases and J dropped 4; count of bases not matched to a gene: 13. The CDR3 has 16 amino acids. This chain's CDR3 is CSATLRGLAVYNEQFF. CDR3 nucleotide sequence: TGCAGTGCTACGTTGAGAGGTCTAGCGGTTTACAATGAGCAGTTCTTC.

This clonotype appeared a few times. The rearrangement joins TRBV5-6 to TRBJ1-4, with D tentatively TRBD1 (5 bases). This CDR3 has 15 residues. With 3 bases removed from V and 6 bases from J, the gap between germline ends came to 15 bases. Germline V lookup: CDR1 SGHDT, CDR2 YYEEEE. CDR3 region: CASSWRGNTHEKLFF. CDR3 coding DNA: TGTGCCAGCAGCTGGCGGGGGAACACGCATGAAAAACTGTTTTTT.

V and J are TRBV4-3 and TRBJ2-5; 9 bases fit TRBD2. The CDR3 runs 17 residues. V shed 0 bases and J 5 bases; nucleotides not matched to a gene: 10. Germline CDR1 reads LGHNA; CDR2 reads YSLEER. The CDR3 loop is CASSQEVPRGGSETQYF. Here the CDR3 DNA reads TGCGCCAGCAGCCAAGAAGTCCCGCGGGGGGGCAGCGAGACCCAGTACTTC.

In its sample, this clonotype was seen a few times. The chain links TRBV7-9 to TRBJ2-5; D remains ambiguous. Germline assignment: CDR1 SEHNR and CDR2 FQNEAQ (reference sequence). V lost 2 bases and J lost 2, with 9 bases in between. The CDR3 consists of 14 residues. The CDR3 loop is CASSLMNAQETQYF. CDR3 DNA: TGTGCCAGCAGCTTAATGAACGCTCAAGAGACCCAGTACTTC.

The gene calls are TRBV12-3 or TRBV12-4 and TRBJ2-5; D is possibly TRBD1 or TRBD2 (5 bases each). CDR3 length equals 16 residues. V was trimmed by 3 bases and J by 1 base, leaving 15 bases between them. DNA for the CDR3: TGTGCCAGCAGTTTTACGGGGCTAAGCTTCCAAGAGACCCAGTACTTC. It specifies CASSFTGLSFQETQYF.

In this sample, this clonotype turned up a few times. The chain employs TRBV5-1 and TRBJ2-1; tentatively, D is TRBD1 (6 bases). This CDR3 comprises 14 residues. CDR1 is SGHRS, CDR2 YFSETQ, per germline. Trimming took off 3 bases at V and 7 bases at J, with 14 bases between the two ends. CDR3 sequence (DNA): TGCGCCAGCAGCTCAGGGACAACATTAAATGAGCAGTTCTTC. This encodes CASSSGTTLNEQFF. Full variable domain (rest looked up from reference TRBV5-1 and TRBJ2-1): KAGVTQTPRYLIKTRGQQVTLSCSPISGHRSVSWYQQTPGQGLQFLFEYFSETQRNKGNFPGRFSGRQFSNSRSEMNVSTLELGDSALYLCASSSGTTLNEQFFGPGTRLTVL.

The rearrangement joins TRBV5-1 to TRBJ2-5; tentatively, D is TRBD1 (5 bases). Germline V gene data show CDR1 as SGHRS and CDR2 as YFSETQ. The CDR3 is 15 amino acids. The V and J ends lost 3 bases and 4 bases respectively, with 16 bases between them. CDR3 sequence: CASSWASQVGETQYF. The CDR3 DNA follows: TGCGCCAGCAGCTGGGCTTCACAGGTAGGAGAGACCCAGTACTTC.

This clonotype turned up a few times. This chain links TRBV25-1 with TRBJ1-4, with a possible D match to TRBD1 (5 bases). CDR1 and CDR2 from the germline V gene are MGHDK and SYGVNS. With 1 base removed from V and 0 bases from J, the gap between germline ends came to 15 bases. The CDR3 has 18 amino acids. CDR3 sequence (DNA): TGTGCCAGCAGTGAATCCCGGGGGGGGGACGCAACTAATGAAAAACTGTTTTTT. Its translation: CASSESRGGDATNEKLFF.

This rearrangement joins TRBV4-3 to TRBJ1-5; D not certain. Trimming pared 0 bases from V and 5 bases from J, leaving 8 bases between. The CDR3 consists of 14 residues. Germline CDR1 and CDR2: LGHNA and YSLEER. The CDR3 loop is CASSQDSSDQPQHF. In DNA, the CDR3 is TGCGCCAGCAGCCAAGATAGTAGTGATCAGCCCCAGCATTTT.

The rearrangement links TRBV29-1 to TRBJ1-2; D unresolved. Trimming pared 3 bases from V and 7 bases from J, leaving 15 bases between. The CDR3 extends over 13 amino acids. Germline CDR1 and CDR2: SQVTM and ANQGSEA. CDR3 loop: CSVEVVRASGYTF. Here the CDR3 DNA reads TGCAGCGTTGAGGTGGTCCGAGCCTCTGGCTACACCTTC.

This clonotype was seen more than once but under ten times. V usage is TRBV4-2 and J usage is TRBJ2-5; D may be TRBD1 (7 bases). CDR1 LGHNA and CDR2 YNFKEQ come from the germline V gene. The CDR3 is 16 amino acids. Trimming removed 2 bases from V and 3 bases from J, with 16 bases in between. The DNA of the CDR3 is TGTGCCAGCAGCCAACGCGGGACAGCATCAGAAGAGACCCAGTACTTC. The encoded protein is CASSQRGTASEETQYF.

This clonotype was seen ten or more times. This chain connects TRBV7-3 to TRBJ2-1; D gene ambiguous. The CDR3 has 16 residues. The V end lost 5 bases, the J end lost 1 base, and 15 bases lay between the germline ends. Germline assignment: CDR1 SGHTA and CDR2 FQGTGA. The CDR3 DNA sequence: TGTGCCAGCAGCCCCGGCGGACCCCGGTCCTACAATGAGCAGTTCTTC. This codes for CASSPGGPRSYNEQFF. Drawing the rest from reference TRBV7-3 and TRBJ2-1, the complete variable domain is GAGVSQTPSNKVTEKGKYVELRCDPISGHTALYWYRQSLGQGPEFLIYFQGTGAADDSGLPNDRFFAVRPEGSVSTLKIQRTERGDSAVYLCASSPGGPRSYNEQFFGPGTRLTVL.

This clonotype was seen only a few times. The CDR3 DNA follows: TGTGCCAGCAGCTTATACCCGCGACAGGGGGTCGATGGCTACACCTTC. It codes for CASSLYPRQGVDGYTF. The V gene is TRBV7-2, the J gene TRBJ1-2; 9 nucleotides line up with TRBD1. CDR3 length: 16 residues. Unmatched junction bases numbered 10, after V lost 2 bases and J lost 6 bases. CDR1 SGHTA and CDR2 FQGNSA come from the germline V gene. The whole variable domain, remainder taken from reference TRBV7-2 and TRBJ1-2, is GAGVSQSPSNKVTEKGKDVELRCDPISGHTALYWYRQSLGQGLEFLIYFQGNSAPDKSGLPSDRFSAERTGGSVSTLTIQRTQQEDSAVYLCASSLYPRQGVDGYTFGSGTRLTVV.

The rearrangement uses TRBV4-2 and TRBJ2-1; TRBD1 matches 11 bases. The germline CDR1 and CDR2 sequences are LGHNA and YNFKEQ. CDR3 length: 16 amino acids. V lost 0 bases, J lost 4 bases, and 2 bases stayed unmatched. The CDR3 protein is CASSQDRDRGYNEQFF. CDR3 DNA sequence: TGTGCCAGCAGCCAAGATAGGGACAGGGGGTACAATGAGCAGTTCTTC.